What follows are 6 T cell receptor beta chains derived from one specimen sequenced in a study of shared clonotypes between healthy human individuals. Here immunoSEQ multiplex PCR was the method, and the copy in TCRdb shows in-frame clones only, minus some. The table lists hundreds of thousands of clones, about 95% of them singletons, with 0.11% in the top ten. Selected positively for CCR7 and CD45RO-negative, naive CD8 cells excluded terminally differentiated effector memory CD45RA+ cells. Sequences were obtained from naive CD8+ T cells sorted from blood. These receptors were taken from a young woman in good health.

The chain links TRBV27 to TRBJ2-4; 7 bases are shared with TRBD2. The CDR3 loop spans 13 amino acids. V lost 0 bases and J lost 9; bases outside the gene matches: 2. Germline V gene lookup returns CDR1 MNHEY and CDR2 SMNVEV (reference sequence). The CDR3: CASSLSGEGIQYF. DNA of the CDR3: TGTGCCAGCAGTTTATCGGGGGAGGGCATTCAGTACTTC.

This clone was detected only once. In DNA, the CDR3 is TGTGCCAGCAGGGCTAGCGTCGGAGGCACAGATACGCAGTATTTT. It specifies CASRASVGGTDTQYF. The chain uses TRBV27 and TRBJ2-3; D perhaps matches TRBD2 (6 bases). V was pared by 6 bases and J by 1 base, with 14 bases between. The CDR3 is made up of 15 amino acids. Looked up from germline, CDR1 is MNHEY and CDR2 is SMNVEV (reference sequence).

The genes are TRBV7-9 and TRBJ2-1, with D unclear. This CDR3 contains 13 residues. Germline CDR1 and CDR2: SEHNR and FQNEAQ (reference sequence). The V end was cut by 2 bases, the J end by 6 bases, with 8 bases between. Here the CDR3 DNA reads TGTGCCAGCAGCTTATCGTCCCTCAATGAGCAGTTCTTC. Translation: CASSLSSLNEQFF.

The chain uses TRBV2 and TRBJ2-3, with 7 nucleotides matching TRBD2. With 6 bases clipped from V and 7 bases from J, the junction kept 1 base outside the gene matches. The CDR3 has 11 amino acids. Looked up from germline, CDR1 is SNHLY and CDR2 is FYNNEI. This CDR3 is CASRGGNTQYF. In nucleotides, the CDR3 is TGTGCCAGCAGGGGAGGGAATACGCAGTATTTT.

The rearrangement joins TRBV7-9 to TRBJ2-4; perhaps TRBD2 as D (6 bases). The CDR3 has 12 residues. Trimming removed 8 bases at V and 6 bases at J, with 11 bases between. CDR1 is SEHNR, CDR2 FQNEAQ, per germline (reference sequence). The CDR3 sequence is CASRLGGNIQYF. For the CDR3, the DNA is TGTGCCAGCCGACTGGGGGGAAACATTCAGTACTTC.

In its sample, this clone was seen once. This rearrangement joins TRBV6-5 to TRBJ2-5; no clear D gene. The assigned J gene may be wrong: the sequence end matches TRBJ2-7 better. The germline gives CDR1 MNHEY, CDR2 SVGAGI. This CDR3 comprises 13 residues. CDR3 coding DNA: TGTGCCAGCAGTTACCAGTTCGACTACGAGCAGTACTTC. Translating gives CASSYQFDYEQYF.